These T cell receptor beta chains were read from a single sample in a study of tumor-infiltrating lymphocytes in localized non-small cell lung cancer. The method was immunoSEQ multiplex PCR; TCRdb's version includes in-frame clones alone and lacks a portion of them. The profile shows around 12,000 clones, approximately 71% of them singletons. The specimen sequenced was lung tumor tissue. These receptors were collected from a human donor with non-small cell lung cancer. The CDR3 runs from the conserved cysteine through the conserved F or W. The order of the fields is J gene, D gene, clone size, V gene, CDR3 protein, CDR3 DNA. D genes are given only for firm matches. The listing skips clone size in some rows; elsewhere it reads once, few, many or a size class.

>TRBJ2-3|.|.|TRBV11-2
CASSSFGETDTQYF
TGTGCCAGCAGCTCGTTTGGTGAGACCGATACGCAGTATTTT
>TRBJ2-3|TRBD1|.|TRBV5-1
CASSGTGGTITDTQYF
TGCGCCAGCAGCGGGACAGGGGGGACTATCACAGATACGCAGTATTTT
>TRBJ1-5|TRBD1|few|TRBV6-6
CASSTGVDGQPQHF
TGTGCCAGCAGTACAGGGGTCGACGGTCAGCCCCAGCATTTT
>TRBJ2-5|.|.|TRBV7-9
CASSLLGTHQETQYF
TGTGCCAGCAGCCTATTAGGGACTCACCAAGAGACCCAGTACTTC
>TRBJ2-7|TRBD2|large|TRBV4-1
CASSQGNSGYYEQYF
TGCGCCAGCAGCCAAGGTAATAGCGGGTACTACGAGCAGTACTTC
>TRBJ1-5|.|.|TRBV6-4
CASSDPWGEKNNQPQHF
TGTGCCAGCAGTGACCCCTGGGGGGAGAAGAACAATCAGCCCCAGCATTTT
>TRBJ1-1|TRBD1|.|TRBV6-4
CASSDTGGTEAFF
TGTGCCAGCAGCGACACAGGGGGCACTGAAGCTTTCTTT
>TRBJ2-7|.|.|TRBV5-5
CASSPPGQPYEQYF
TGTGCCAGCAGCCCCCCCGGGCAGCCCTACGAGCAGTACTTC
>TRBJ2-2|.|.|TRBV9
CASSASTTGELFF
TGTGCCAGCAGCGCGTCGACTACCGGGGAGCTGTTTTTT
>TRBJ1-1|.|.|TRBV29-1
CSVDTGISEAFF
TGCAGCGTCGATACAGGGATCTCTGAAGCTTTCTTT
>TRBJ2-1|.|few|TRBV6-5
CASSYPGASYNEQFF
TGTGCCAGCAGTTACCCCGGGGCCTCCTACAATGAGCAGTTCTTC
>TRBJ2-2|.|.|TRBV5-1
CASSSSTSSGELFF
TGCGCCAGCAGCTCCTCGACCTCCTCAGGGGAGCTGTTTTTT
>TRBJ1-4|TRBD1|few|TRBV7-8
CATGQDLSKLFF
TGTGCCACGGGACAGGACCTTTCGAAACTGTTTTTT
>TRBJ2-1|TRBD1|.|TRBV18
CASSPPGTAYNEQFF
TGTGCCAGCTCACCACCTGGGACAGCATACAATGAGCAGTTCTTC
>TRBJ2-2|.|.|TRBV5-1
CASSSLQGSNTGELFF
TGCGCCAGCAGCTCTCTACAGGGATCGAACACCGGGGAGCTGTTTTTT
>TRBJ1-6|.|.|TRBV19
CASSIKSRGIDGNSPLHF
TGTGCCAGTAGTATCAAGTCTAGAGGGATTGACGGTAATTCACCCCTCCACTTT
>TRBJ2-4|TRBD1|.|TRBV5-1
CASSLEGSGTGGAYIQYF
TGCGCCAGCAGCTTGGAAGGGTCAGGGACAGGGGGCGCGTACATTCAGTACTTC
>TRBJ2-1|.|.|TRBV5-1
CASSLPVLGYNEQFF
TGCGCCAGCAGCTTGCCGGTTTTAGGTTACAATGAGCAGTTCTTC